The clone carrying this T cell receptor beta chain was counted at least ten times. The sample originates from a study of T cells after yellow fever vaccination. One entry per CDR3 protein, called by TCRdb with MiXCR from the 5' RACE reads. The sample consists of over 120,000 distinct CDR3 sequences, 5% to 8% of them appearing once. CDR3 length: 14 residues. Deletions cut 5 bases from V and 2 bases from J, with 12 bases between. Germline CDR1 reads SGHTA; CDR2 reads FQGTGA. Sequencing used CD4+ T cells sorted from PBMCs, obtained 10 days after the yellow fever booster vaccination. The TCR comes from a man aged 25 to 45 who received the YFV17D yellow fever vaccine. The chain combines TRBV7-3 with TRBJ2-5; D is possibly TRBD1 (6 bases). The CDR3 protein is CASSPYGQQETQYF. The CDR3 nucleotides read TGTGCCAGCAGCCCGTACGGACAGCAAGAGACCCAGTACTTC.